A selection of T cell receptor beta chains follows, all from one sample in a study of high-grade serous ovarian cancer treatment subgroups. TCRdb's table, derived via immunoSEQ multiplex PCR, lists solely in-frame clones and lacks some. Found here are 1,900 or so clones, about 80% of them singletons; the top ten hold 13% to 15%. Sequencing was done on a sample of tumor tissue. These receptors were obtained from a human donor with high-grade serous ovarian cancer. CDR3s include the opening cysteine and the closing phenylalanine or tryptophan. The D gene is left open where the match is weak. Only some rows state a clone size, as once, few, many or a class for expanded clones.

CDR3 DNA: TGCAGCGCAGAGAAGGACAGGGGGTCGGAGACCCAGTACTTC; CDR3 protein: CSAEKDRGSETQYF; V gene: TRBV29-1; D gene: TRBD1; clone size: -; J gene: TRBJ2-5
CDR3 DNA: TGTGCCAGCAGCCCCGGACAGCCCGAAGACAATGAGCAGTTCTTC; CDR3 protein: CASSPGQPEDNEQFF; V gene: TRBV11-2; D gene: -; clone size: -; J gene: TRBJ2-1
CDR3 DNA: TGCAGCGTTGAGGCGAGACGGAGCATGAACACTGAAGCTTTCTTT; CDR3 protein: CSVEARRSMNTEAFF; V gene: TRBV29-1; D gene: -; clone size: -; J gene: TRBJ1-1
CDR3 DNA: TGTGCCAGCAGCTCCCCGGCCAGCACAGATACGCAGTATTTT; CDR3 protein: CASSSPASTDTQYF; V gene: TRBV11-3; D gene: -; clone size: once; J gene: TRBJ2-3
CDR3 DNA: TGCAGCGTTGAACTTGGGATGGTCTATGGCTACACCTTC; CDR3 protein: CSVELGMVYGYTF; V gene: TRBV29-1; D gene: -; clone size: -; J gene: TRBJ1-2
CDR3 DNA: TGTGCCAGCAGTCCGGACAGGGGAAACTATGGCTACACCTTC; CDR3 protein: CASSPDRGNYGYTF; V gene: TRBV6-5; D gene: TRBD1; clone size: -; J gene: TRBJ1-2
CDR3 DNA: TGTGCCAGCAGGACAGAGTCGGCGGAGACCCAGTACTTC; CDR3 protein: CASRTESAETQYF; V gene: TRBV2; D gene: -; clone size: -; J gene: TRBJ2-5
CDR3 DNA: TGTGCCAGCAGCTTGAAGTGGGGGGCGCCCAATGAGCAGTTCTTC; CDR3 protein: CASSLKWGAPNEQFF; V gene: TRBV11-2; D gene: -; clone size: -; J gene: TRBJ2-1
CDR3 DNA: TGCGCCAGCAGCTTTCGTACAGGGTCTAACTATGGCTACACCTTC; CDR3 protein: CASSFRTGSNYGYTF; V gene: TRBV5-1; D gene: -; clone size: once; J gene: TRBJ1-2
CDR3 DNA: TGTGCCACGAGAAACCAGGGGGCAAGGAGTTATGGCTACACCTTC; CDR3 protein: CATRNQGARSYGYTF; V gene: TRBV6-1; D gene: TRBD1; clone size: -; J gene: TRBJ1-2
CDR3 DNA: TGTGCCAGTAGTATTTCCAGCAATCAGCCCCAGCATTTT; CDR3 protein: CASSISSNQPQHF; V gene: TRBV19; D gene: -; clone size: -; J gene: TRBJ1-5
CDR3 DNA: TGTGCCAGCAGCTTCTCAACGAACACCGGGGAGCTGTTTTTT; CDR3 protein: CASSFSTNTGELFF; V gene: TRBV5-6; D gene: -; clone size: -; J gene: TRBJ2-2
CDR3 DNA: TGTGCCAGCAGCCCAGGGGAGACCCAGTACTTC; CDR3 protein: CASSPGETQYF; V gene: TRBV7-6; D gene: -; clone size: -; J gene: TRBJ2-5
CDR3 DNA: TGTGCCAGCTCGCGTACCGGGACAAGGGATCAGCCCCAGCATTTT; CDR3 protein: CASSRTGTRDQPQHF; V gene: TRBV18; D gene: -; clone size: once; J gene: TRBJ1-5
CDR3 DNA: TGCGCCAGCAGCCATGGACAGGCCGATTCTCTAGCCAAAAACATTCAGTACTTC; CDR3 protein: CASSHGQADSLAKNIQYF; V gene: TRBV5-1; D gene: TRBD1; clone size: -; J gene: TRBJ2-4
CDR3 DNA: TGTGCCAGCAGTCGATCGACAGGGGGATCCTACGAGCAGTACTTC; CDR3 protein: CASSRSTGGSYEQYF; V gene: TRBV6-5; D gene: TRBD1; clone size: once; J gene: TRBJ2-7
CDR3 DNA: TGTGCCAGCAGCGACACAGGGGGCTATGGCTACACCTTC; CDR3 protein: CASSDTGGYGYTF; V gene: TRBV6-5; D gene: TRBD1; clone size: -; J gene: TRBJ1-2
CDR3 DNA: TGTGCCAGCAGCTTAAGAAGGGGCCAAGCTGAAGCTTTCTTT; CDR3 protein: CASSLRRGQAEAFF; V gene: TRBV11-1; D gene: -; clone size: few; J gene: TRBJ1-1
CDR3 DNA: TGCGCCAGCAGTCCGGGGCCTACTAACTATGGCTACACCTTC; CDR3 protein: CASSPGPTNYGYTF; V gene: TRBV5-1; D gene: -; clone size: -; J gene: TRBJ1-2
CDR3 DNA: TGTGCCAGCAGCTTAAACAGGGGGCAGGGGTTGTGCTACACCTTC; CDR3 protein: CASSLNRGQGLCYTF; V gene: TRBV5-4; D gene: TRBD1; clone size: -; J gene: TRBJ1-2
CDR3 DNA: TGTGCCAGTAGTACCACCGGAGGGGTCGGGTACGAGCAGTACTTC; CDR3 protein: CASSTTGGVGYEQYF; V gene: TRBV19; D gene: -; clone size: -; J gene: TRBJ2-7
CDR3 DNA: TGTGCCAGCAGTTCGTTTGGGGGGGGCACGGAGCAGTTCTTC; CDR3 protein: CASSSFGGGTEQFF; V gene: TRBV7-6; D gene: -; clone size: -; J gene: TRBJ2-1
CDR3 DNA: TGTGCCAGCAGTTTATGGGGGGGTGAGAGGGAAAAACTGTTTTTT; CDR3 protein: CASSLWGGEREKLFF; V gene: TRBV28; D gene: -; clone size: -; J gene: TRBJ1-4
CDR3 DNA: TGTGCCAGCAGCCAAGGATTCGGGGGCGCCACAGATACGCAGTATTTT; CDR3 protein: CASSQGFGGATDTQYF; V gene: TRBV14; D gene: -; clone size: -; J gene: TRBJ2-3
CDR3 DNA: TGCGCCAGCAGCCTGAGCCAGGGGGCCTCCTACGAGCAGTACTTC; CDR3 protein: CASSLSQGASYEQYF; V gene: TRBV4-3; D gene: TRBD1; clone size: -; J gene: TRBJ2-7
CDR3 DNA: TGTGCCAGCTCCCCTGAAAGCTTGTGGACCGGGGAGCTGTTTTTT; CDR3 protein: CASSPESLWTGELFF; V gene: TRBV6-6; D gene: -; clone size: -; J gene: TRBJ2-2
CDR3 DNA: TGTGCCAGCTCATTACCGACAGAATCCTATGGCTACACCTTC; CDR3 protein: CASSLPTESYGYTF; V gene: TRBV18; D gene: -; clone size: -; J gene: TRBJ1-2
CDR3 DNA: TGTGCCAGTAGTACCCTCGGGGCGGGACGAAACACCATATATTTT; CDR3 protein: CASSTLGAGRNTIYF; V gene: TRBV19; D gene: -; clone size: -; J gene: TRBJ1-3
CDR3 DNA: TGTGCCAGCCGGCTAGGAACCGGGGAGCTGTTTTTT; CDR3 protein: CASRLGTGELFF; V gene: TRBV7-9; D gene: -; clone size: -; J gene: TRBJ2-2
CDR3 DNA: TGTGCCAGCAGTCTTCACCTTCGGGGGAATCAGCCCCAGCATTTT; CDR3 protein: CASSLHLRGNQPQHF; V gene: TRBV27; D gene: -; clone size: -; J gene: TRBJ1-5
CDR3 DNA: TGTGCCAGCAGTGACGGGGAGACCGGGGAGCTGTTTTTT; CDR3 protein: CASSDGETGELFF; V gene: TRBV6-1; D gene: -; clone size: -; J gene: TRBJ2-2
CDR3 DNA: TGTGCCTGGAGTCGGACGATTTCACCCCCCCACTTT; CDR3 protein: CAWSRTISPPHF; V gene: TRBV30; D gene: -; clone size: -; J gene: TRBJ1-6
CDR3 DNA: TGTGCCAGCAGCCAAGACTACCTAAGCACAGATACGCAGTATTTT; CDR3 protein: CASSQDYLSTDTQYF; V gene: TRBV4-2; D gene: -; clone size: once; J gene: TRBJ2-3